This T cell receptor (beta chain) was captured by sequencing in a study of T cell repertoires in cytomegalovirus infection. Study background: The public TCR beta signatures pointed to both CMV infection and matching HLA type. Study results and caveats: Ex vivo, HLA-C-restricted CMV-specific TCR beta clonotypes prevailed over the rest of the response. The cumulative frequency of public TCR beta families distinguished individuals who carried CMV together with the relevant HLA.

Each CDR3 protein gets one entry after TCRdb re-called the reads with MiXCR. Among roughly 220,000 distinct CDR3 sequences listed, 35% to 40% were seen once. This clonotype was counted between two and nine times. Its target is unknown. The receptor was derived from a human donor in good health (CMV status not recorded). Some clones in this sample may be carry-over from other donors' samples. Sequenced here: CD8+ T cells from cultured PBMCs, sampled from culture after CMV antigen stimulation.

The CDR3 region has the DNA TGTGCCAGCAGTAATTCGGCGGGTACGCAGTATTTT. This codes for CASSNSAGTQYF. V usage is TRBV6-1 and J usage is TRBJ2-3; possibly TRBD2 for D (5 bases). CDR3 length: 12 residues. V lost 5 bases, J lost 8 bases, and 11 bases lay in between. CDR1 is MNHNS, CDR2 SASEGT, per germline.